These 28 T cell receptor beta chains share one sample of origin, sequenced in a study of a mutant IDH1 vaccine in newly diagnosed glioma. Profiling relied on immunoSEQ multiplex PCR, and the TCRdb table lists in-frame clones only, not all of them. The table lists about 36,000 clones, 75% to 85% of them singletons. Time point here: week 5, during vaccination. It was 300 ug of mutant IDH1 20-mer peptide that made up each vaccine dose, given with topical imiquimod. For these receptors, no antigen is known. The starting material was PBMCs, obtained from a glioma patient whose treatment included an IDH1 peptide vaccine. These receptors originate from a man aged 50 or older with glioma.

CDR3 bases: TGTGCCAGCAGCCCATACACAGATACGCAGTATTTT. Translating it yields CASSPYTDTQYF. The genes are TRBV7-2 and TRBJ2-3, with no clear D. Germline V CDR1 and CDR2: SGHTA, FQGNSA. The CDR3 is 12 amino acids. V was pared by 5 bases and J by 2 bases, with 5 bases between.

V and J are TRBV11-2 and TRBJ2-7; possible D gene TRBD2, 5 bases. CDR3 size: 14 residues. From germline, CDR1 is SGHAT and CDR2 FQNNGV. With 3 bases removed from V and 1 base from J, the gap between germline ends came to 10 bases. CDR3 residues: CASSLDLPSYEQYF. The CDR3 region has the DNA TGTGCCAGCAGCTTGGACTTACCTTCCTACGAGCAGTACTTC.

J is TRBJ2-1 and V is TRBV7-2; D is perhaps TRBD2 (6 bases). The CDR3 contains 15 residues. The V and J ends lost 7 bases and 7 bases respectively, with 20 bases between them. CDR1 is SGHTA and CDR2 is FQGNSA in the germline V gene. DNA of the CDR3: TGTGCCAGCAAGAAATATGCGGGGCCGGATAATGAGCAGTTCTTC. Its protein is CASKKYAGPDNEQFF.

V usage is TRBV7-2 and J usage is TRBJ2-7; tentatively, D is TRBD1 or TRBD2 (5 bases each). V lost 1 base and J lost 2, with 9 bases in between. This CDR3 has 14 residues. CDR1 SGHTA and CDR2 FQGNSA come from the germline V gene. The CDR3 region is CASSLGGLTYEQYF. DNA for the CDR3: TGTGCCAGCAGCTTAGGGGGGTTGACCTACGAGCAGTACTTC.

The genes are TRBV6-6 and TRBJ2-1; D uncertain. The CDR3 sequence is 15 residues long. Germline-derived CDR1 and CDR2 are MNHNY and SVGAGI (reference sequence). Trimming took 8 bases from V and 1 from J, leaving 15 bases between them. The CDR3 is CASGRNVGSYNEQFF. The DNA of the CDR3 is TGTGCCAGCGGTCGGAACGTGGGATCCTACAATGAGCAGTTCTTC.

The chain has TRBV7-9 and TRBJ1-4; 8 bases match TRBD1. The CDR3 has 14 residues. The germline gives CDR1 SEHNR, CDR2 FQNEAQ (reference sequence). V lost 3 bases to trimming and J lost 5 bases; unmatched junction nucleotides: 2. The CDR3 here is CASSFTGGNEKLFF. CDR3 nucleotides: TGTGCCAGCAGCTTTACAGGGGGGAATGAAAAACTGTTTTTT.

CDR3 in amino acids: CASRGGQGRSYEQYF. CDR3 DNA: TGTGCCAGCAGGGGGGGACAGGGTAGATCCTACGAGCAGTACTTC. The chain joins TRBV6-5 to TRBJ2-7; 9 bases fit TRBD1. Per the germline V gene, CDR1 is MNHEY and CDR2 is SVGAGI. The CDR3 is 15 amino acids. After removal of 6 bases from V and 1 base from J, the junction contained 7 bases not matched to a gene.

This chain uses TRBV15 with TRBJ1-1, with D hard to call. CDR1 is LNHNV and CDR2 is YYDKDF in the germline V gene (reference sequence). The CDR3 covers 15 residues. V was cut by 1 base and J by 0 bases, with 9 bases left in between. Here the CDR3 DNA reads TGTGCCACCAGCAGAGGCAGTCAGATGAACACTGAAGCTTTCTTT. The encoded protein is CATSRGSQMNTEAFF.

This chain uses TRBV5-5 with TRBJ1-2; D perhaps matches TRBD1 (5 bases). CDR3 length equals 13 residues. V dropped 4 bases and J dropped 5 bases, with 12 bases sitting between them. Looked up from germline, CDR1 is SGHKS and CDR2 is YYEKEE (reference sequence). CDR3 loop: CASSPGTEYGYTF. The CDR3 bases are TGTGCCAGCAGCCCGGGGACTGAGTATGGCTACACCTTC.

The J gene is TRBJ1-1, the V gene TRBV5-4, with unresolved D. CDR3 size: 13 residues. CDR1 and CDR2 from the germline V gene are SGHNT and YYREEE (reference sequence). V was clipped by 1 base and J by 1 base, with 5 bases between them. The CDR3 coding sequence is TGTGCCAGCAGCTTGCCCGGGAACACTGAAGCTTTCTTT. It codes for CASSLPGNTEAFF.

This clone was detected a few times. This rearrangement joins TRBV5-1 to TRBJ2-2, with 8 bases lining up with TRBD1. Germline V gene lookup returns CDR1 SGHRS and CDR2 YFSETQ. Trimming removed 1 base from V and 4 bases from J; junction bases left unmatched: 6. CDR3 length equals 16 residues. CDR3 DNA sequence: TGCGCCAGCAGCTTGAATGGACAGGGACCCACCGGGGAGCTGTTTTTT. Translation gives CASSLNGQGPTGELFF.

V gene TRBV7-2 combines with J gene TRBJ1-4, with 8 bases that match TRBD1. J gave up 8 bases and V 5 bases, and 10 bases lay outside the gene matches. The CDR3 has 15 amino acids. Germline V gene data show CDR1 as SGHTA and CDR2 as FQGNSA. DNA of the CDR3: TGTGCCAGCAGCCGAGGGTCAGGGGGCGGGGAAAAACTGTTTTTT. Amino acids: CASSRGSGGGEKLFF. Complete variable domain (other parts from reference TRBV7-2 and TRBJ1-4): GAGVSQSPSNKVTEKGKDVELRCDPISGHTALYWYRQSLGQGLEFLIYFQGNSAPDKSGLPSDRFSAERTGGSVSTLTIQRTQQEDSAVYLCASSRGSGGGEKLFFGSGTQLSVL.

Only one count was recorded for this clone. The chain links TRBV7-8 to TRBJ1-5; 7 nucleotides line up with TRBD1. This CDR3 has 14 residues. The V and J ends lost 5 bases and 4 bases, in that order; junction bases with no gene match: 5. Germline V gene data show CDR1 as SGHVS and CDR2 as FQNEAQ. This CDR3 reads CASSPGTVNQPQHF. CDR3 in DNA: TGTGCCAGCAGCCCAGGGACAGTTAATCAGCCCCAGCATTTT.

The CDR3 region is CASSLTGGNEQFF. The DNA for the CDR3 is TGTGCCAGCAGCTTGACGGGGGGTAATGAGCAGTTCTTC. The chain couples TRBV5-6 to TRBJ2-1, with 7 bases matching TRBD2. Trimming took 1 base from V and 7 from J; bases not matched to a gene: 2. Germline CDR1 reads SGHDT; CDR2 reads YYEEEE. The CDR3 covers 13 residues.

J is TRBJ1-2 and V is TRBV19; D is perhaps TRBD1 (6 bases). The CDR3 is 12 amino acids. Germline V gene lookup returns CDR1 LNHDA and CDR2 SQIVND (reference sequence). The germline V and J ends were trimmed by 7 bases and 4 bases, with 10 bases remaining between them. The CDR3 loop reads CASIQGSYGYTF. CDR3 sequence (DNA): TGTGCCAGTATACAGGGATCCTATGGCTACACCTTC.

The J gene is TRBJ2-3, the V gene TRBV9, with TRBD2 matching 7 bases. The CDR3 contains 14 residues. From germline, CDR1 is SGDLS and CDR2 YYNGEE. V lost 4 bases and J lost 0; bases outside the gene matches: 2. For the CDR3, the DNA is TGTGCCAGCAGCCCCGGGGGGAGCACAGATACGCAGTATTTT. Translating gives CASSPGGSTDTQYF.

The chain recombines TRBV14 with TRBJ2-1; D is unclear. Trimming removed 1 base from V and 4 bases from J, with 5 bases in between. CDR3 size: 13 residues. Germline V lookup: CDR1 SGHDN, CDR2 FVKESK. This CDR3 is CASSQGLYNEQFF. CDR3 sequence (DNA): TGTGCCAGCAGCCAAGGGCTATACAATGAGCAGTTCTTC.

The chain uses TRBV7-2 and TRBJ1-2; 7 bases line up with TRBD1. The CDR3 totals 16 residues. The trim removed 6 bases at V and 5 bases at J, leaving 15 bases unmatched. The germline CDR1 and CDR2 sequences are SGHTA and FQGNSA. CDR3 loop: CASSRDRTPSNYGYTF. The CDR3 DNA reads as TGTGCCAGCAGTCGGGACAGAACTCCGAGTAATTATGGCTACACCTTC.

This rearrangement joins TRBV6-1 to TRBJ1-4; D not resolved. Germline V lookup: CDR1 MNHNS, CDR2 SASEGT. The length of the CDR3 is 13 residues. V lost 1 base, J lost 7 bases, and 7 bases lay in between. For the CDR3, the DNA is TGTGCCAGCAGTGAAGAGGATACTGAAAAACTGTTTTTT. This gives the protein CASSEEDTEKLFF.

This chain joins TRBV30 and TRBJ1-3; tentative D call: TRBD1 (6 bases). The CDR3 sequence is 13 residues long. V dropped 4 bases and J dropped 2 bases, with 9 bases sitting between them. Germline CDR1 reads GTSNPN; CDR2 reads SVGIG (reference sequence). CDR3 sequence: CAWTGQPGNTIYF. CDR3 bases: TGTGCCTGGACCGGACAGCCTGGAAACACCATATATTTT.

The chain carries TRBV27 and TRBJ2-1; D remains ambiguous. This CDR3 comprises 13 residues. Germline loops: CDR1 MNHEY, CDR2 SMNVEV (reference sequence). Trimming cost V 7 bases and J 10 bases, with 17 bases left between them. The CDR3 bases are TGTGCCAGCAAAGACTCGTTAGTGGACGAGCAGTTCTTC. Its translation is CASKDSLVDEQFF.

This chain joins TRBV6-1 and TRBJ2-3; the D gene is possibly TRBD2 (6 bases). With 11 bases removed from V and 1 base from J, the gap between germline ends came to 13 bases. CDR1 and CDR2 (germline): MNHNS, SASEGT. The CDR3 totals 13 residues. The CDR3, as DNA: TGTGCCGGGGGGAGCGGAGGCACAGATACGCAGTATTTT. It codes for CAGGSGGTDTQYF.

V and J are TRBV4-1 and TRBJ1-1; no clear D. The germline V gene encodes CDR1 MGHRA and CDR2 YSYEKL. Trimming stripped 4 bases from V and 0 bases from J, with 15 bases between. The CDR3 is 16 amino acids. DNA of the CDR3: TGCGCCAGCAGCCCGCTACCCACCCGGATGAACACTGAAGCTTTCTTT. Its protein is CASSPLPTRMNTEAFF.

Only a few counts were recorded for this clone. The rearrangement uses TRBV19 and TRBJ2-7, with TRBD1 as a possible D gene (5 bases). CDR3 length: 13 residues. The V end lost 1 base, the J end lost 5 bases, and 9 bases lay between the germline ends. Germline CDR1 and CDR2: LNHDA and SQIVND (reference sequence). CDR3 sequence reads: CASSIAGINEQYF. The CDR3 bases are TGTGCCAGTAGTATAGCAGGGATCAACGAGCAGTACTTC.

The V gene is TRBV19, the J gene TRBJ2-2; 10 bases are a match to TRBD2. J was trimmed by 3 bases and V by 5 bases; bases with no gene match: 9. Germline V gene sequence: CDR1 LNHDA, CDR2 SQIVND (reference sequence). This CDR3 has 17 residues. The chain's CDR3 is CASSSPASGSHTGELFF. The CDR3 DNA sequence: TGTGCCAGTAGTTCACCCGCTAGCGGGAGTCACACCGGGGAGCTGTTTTTT.

The rearrangement uses TRBV28 and TRBJ1-4; tentatively, D is TRBD1 (6 bases). The germline V and J ends were trimmed by 9 bases and 2 bases, with 16 bases remaining between them. From germline, CDR1 is MDHEN and CDR2 SYDVKM. The length of the CDR3 is 15 residues. CDR3 in DNA: TGTGCCAGGTGGTTCTGGGGGGCCACTAATGAAAAACTGTTTTTT. Translation: CARWFWGATNEKLFF.

The chain employs TRBV7-9 and TRBJ2-5; D perhaps matches TRBD2 (5 bases). From germline, CDR1 is SEHNR and CDR2 FQNEAQ (reference sequence). V was trimmed by 5 bases and J by 2 bases, leaving 18 bases between them. The CDR3 length is 16 residues. CDR3: CASSNIAMFPQETQYF. The CDR3 nucleotides read TGTGCCAGCAGCAACATAGCGATGTTTCCTCAAGAGACCCAGTACTTC. The whole variable domain, remainder taken from reference TRBV7-9 and TRBJ2-5, is DTGVSQNPRHKITKRGQNVTFRCDPISEHNRLYWYRQTLGQGPEFLTYFQNEAQLEKSRLLSDRFSAERPKGSFSTLEIQRTEQGDSAMYLCASSNIAMFPQETQYFGPGTRLLVL.

In this sample, this clone turned up a few times. The chain is built from TRBV28 and TRBJ1-4, with 8 positions matching TRBD1. The J segment lost 8 bases and the V segment lost 6 bases, leaving 5 bases of the junction unmatched. The CDR3 runs 13 residues. Germline lookup yields CDR1 MDHEN and CDR2 SYDVKM. This CDR3 is CASRGQGGEKLFF. CDR3 sequence (DNA): TGTGCCAGCAGAGGACAGGGTGGGGAAAAACTGTTTTTT.